Listed here is a single T cell receptor (beta chain). Its antigen is unknown. No base quality values were provided; no much bigger clone lies one nucleotide off. CD8 naive samples were obtained by positive selection for CCR7 among CD45RO-negative cells, yielding a CD45RA+CCR7+ population from which TemRA cells were excluded. Donors were healthy HIV-negative adults with no recently reported acute infections or vaccinations. All donors were Caucasian adults living in Nashville, Tennessee, USA. Blood was obtained by leukapheresis, after which PBMCs were separated by Ficoll-Histopaque density gradient centrifugation and cryopreserved in liquid nitrogen vapor phase. Analytical flow cytometry was used to check the purity and quantity of every magnetically sorted T cell population. From each sorted fraction, genomic DNA was isolated and quantified by UV absorbance on a Nanodrop 2000c. TCR CDR3 regions were amplified from genomic DNA by multiplex PCR using the deep immunoSEQ assay. Extracted genomic DNA from each cell subset was spread evenly across all wells of several immunoSEQ 96-well plates, with each plate serving as a replicate. For sorted subsets, around 200 ng genomic DNA, equal to 30,000 or so T cell genomes, was loaded into each replicate PCR. Purified libraries were measured with a Qubit 3.0 fluorometer, size-checked on a Bioanalyzer 2100, and measured again with the KAPA Library Quantification kit. A separate single-read 150-cycle Illumina NextSeq 550 flow cell was used to sequence each immunoSEQ 96-well plate. Turning to the authors' computational methods: The immunoSEQ output contained only junctional sequences without quality scores, so filtering could not match that applied to full-length reads. To assign V/J genes and CDR3, sequences were annotated using PyIR, a Python wrapper for IgBLAST v1.9, with IMGT germline references. Reads were filtered out if the reads had weak V/J assignments (E-value above 1e-6), no CDR3, stop codons, out-of-frame junctions, or ambiguous translated residues. V3J clonotypes were defined as sequences sharing an identical inferred V gene, J gene, and CDR3 amino acid sequence. Percentage overlap between repertoires was computed as shared unique clonotypes divided by the size of the smaller repertoire. RTK rarefaction, the Chao1 estimator, and Recon v2.1 estimates of unobserved clonotypes were used to assess repertoire richness. For all TCRbeta clonotypes obtained by the gDNA method from a few donors, generation probabilities were computed with OLGA. TCRdb took over this immuneACCESS table, retaining in-frame rearrangements with V and J assigned. Such tables are incomplete; in checked studies, under half of the missing clones stem from an unresolved V gene, and the remainder is unexplained. V, J and clone size are taken as reported in that table, and D and trimming were inferred from the DNA itself. In all, the sample holds about 2.1 million clones, and about 92% of those were seen once. The top ten clonotypes cover roughly 1.7% of the sample.

Based on the germline V gene, the CDR1 and CDR2 sequences are MNHEY and SVGAGI. V is pared back by 6 bases and J by 7 bases, with 19 bases lying between the germline termini. From the cysteine through the phenylalanine, the CDR3 covers 14 amino acids. The retained sequence is limited to the CDR3, 42 bases, with the frame set at the first base. These data originate in a study of shared clonotypes between healthy human individuals (dated by TCRdb to 2018 to 2020). Looking at the study overall: A couple of women and a few men aged 18 to 49 years were included in the cohort. Each donor's leukapheresis produced roughly between about 0.85 and 10 billion PBMCs. To estimate repertoire size and how much clonotypes are shared between individuals, the study performed deep sequencing of blood TCR repertoires from about five healthy adults. To increase sequencing depth and limit assay-specific biases, different laboratories used diverse techniques to prepare libraries and sequence TCR repertoires. Per donor, three plates each were used for CD4 naive and CD4 memory, two for CD8 naive, and one for CD8 memory.

The paper's findings and limits, for the study overall: Larger estimated clonotype richness was generally found for naive subsets than for memory subsets. Only blood was sampled, and tissue TCR repertoires likely differ from those in blood. About 5% of naive CD4, 3.5% of naive CD8, 2.3% of memory CD4, and approximately 0.4% of memory CD8 clonotypes were shared across four donors. Compared with non-shared clonotypes, the clonotypes found in all four sorted-subset donors had higher generation probabilities. The small number of donors limited the genetic and exposure-history diversity represented. Pairwise subsampling led to the expectation that sequencing depth would affect the degree of clonotype sharing among donors. Incomplete sequencing was indicated by rarefaction of sorted-subset datasets, despite the large sequencing depth.

The receptor comes from a man aged 18 to 30 in good health. Some clones in this sample may be carry-over from other donors' samples. The sample was naive CD8+ T cells from PBMCs. This sample's cell subset or site label indicates: CD45RA+CCR7+. The chain is made from TRBV6-5 and TRBJ2-7; the D call could be TRBD1 or TRBD2, with each sharing 5 bases. The DNA sequence is TGTGCCAGCAGGTTAACCGGGACCTGGGATGAGCAGTACTTC. The translation is CASRLTGTWDEQYF.